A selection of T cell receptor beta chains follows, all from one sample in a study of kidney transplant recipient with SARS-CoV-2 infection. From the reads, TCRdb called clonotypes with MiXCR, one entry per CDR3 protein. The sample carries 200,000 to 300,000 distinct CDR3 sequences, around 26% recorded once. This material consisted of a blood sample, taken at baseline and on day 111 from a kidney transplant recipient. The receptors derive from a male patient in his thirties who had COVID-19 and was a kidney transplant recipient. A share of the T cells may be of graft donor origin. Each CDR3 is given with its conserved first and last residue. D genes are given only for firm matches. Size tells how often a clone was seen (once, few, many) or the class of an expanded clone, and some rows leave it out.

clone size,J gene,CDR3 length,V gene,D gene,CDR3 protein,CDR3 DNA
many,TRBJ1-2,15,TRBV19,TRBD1,CASSLRVSGGLGYTF,TGTGCCAGTAGTCTCCGGGTGTCAGGGGGACTTGGCTACACCTTC
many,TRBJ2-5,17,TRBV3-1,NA,CASSKEIPISFSETQYF,TGTGCCAGCAGCAAGGAGATTCCCATTTCTTTCTCTGAGACCCAGTACTTC
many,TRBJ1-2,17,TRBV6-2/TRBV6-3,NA,CASSWGNCIGKTYGYTF,TGTGCCAGCAGTTGGGGGAACTGCATCGGAAAGACCTATGGCTACACCTTC
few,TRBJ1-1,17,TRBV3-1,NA,CASSILAPISIRTEAFF,TGTGCCAGCAGCATCCTGGCTCCCATTTCAATTCGCACTGAAGCTTTCTTT
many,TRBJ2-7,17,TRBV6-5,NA,CASSYPAVDPRKVEQYF,TGTGCCAGCAGTTACCCGGCCGTTGACCCTCGCAAGGTCGAGCAGTACTTC
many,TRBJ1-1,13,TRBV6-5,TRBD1,CASSARGVTEAFF,TGTGCCAGCAGTGCCAGGGGGGTCACTGAAGCTTTCTTT
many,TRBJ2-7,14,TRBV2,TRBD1,CASSEGTGDYEQYF,TGTGCCAGCAGTGAAGGGACAGGGGACTACGAGCAGTACTTC
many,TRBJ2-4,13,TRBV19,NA,CASSIGQENIQYF,TGTGCCAGTAGTATAGGACAGGAAAACATTCAGTACTTC
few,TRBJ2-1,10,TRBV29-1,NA,CSVAGRGLFF,TGCAGCGTCGCGGGACGGGGACTTTTCTTC
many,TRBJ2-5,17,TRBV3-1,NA,CASSWAFPISFSETQYF,TGTGCCAGCAGCTGGGCTTTTCCCATTTCTTTCTCTGAGACCCAGTACTTC
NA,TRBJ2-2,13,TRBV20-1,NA,CGATQSITGELFF,TGCGGTGCCACACAGTCGATCACCGGGGAGCTGTTTTTT
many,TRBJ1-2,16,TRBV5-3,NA,CARVQQVVRKTYGYTF,TGTGCCAGAGTCCAACAAGTGGTGAGAAAGACCTATGGCTACACCTTC
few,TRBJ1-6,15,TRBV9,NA,CASSVGLTGDSPLHF,TGTGCCAGCAGCGTAGGACTCACTGGGGATTCACCCCTCCACTTT
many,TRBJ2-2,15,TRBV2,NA,CASSGGGRRTGELFF,TGTGCCAGCAGTGGGGGGGGGCGCCGGACCGGGGAGCTGTTTTTT
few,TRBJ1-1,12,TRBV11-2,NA,CTSSFGGTEAFF,TGTACCAGCAGCTTCGGAGGGACTGAAGCTTTCTTT
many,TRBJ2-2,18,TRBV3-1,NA,CASSADNPISGLTGELFF,TGTGCCAGCAGCGCTGATAATCCCATTTCAGGCTTGACCGGGGAGCTGTTTTTT
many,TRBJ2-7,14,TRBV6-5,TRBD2,CASTSGGSRYEQYF,TGTGCCAGCACCTCAGGCGGGAGCCGGTACGAGCAGTACTTC
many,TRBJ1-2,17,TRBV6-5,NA,CASSLHVECRKTYGYTF,TGTGCCAGCAGTTTGCACGTGGAATGTAGAAAGACCTATGGCTACACCTTC
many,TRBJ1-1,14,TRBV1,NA,CTSSQGTGNTEAFF,TGCACCAGCAGCCAAGGGACAGGGAACACTGAAGCTTTCTTT
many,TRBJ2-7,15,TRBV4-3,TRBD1,CASSQIGQGNYEQYF,TGCGCCAGCAGCCAAATAGGACAGGGAAACTACGAGCAGTACTTC
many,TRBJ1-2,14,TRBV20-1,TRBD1,CSANTDRGLYGYTF,TGCAGTGCCAATACCGACAGGGGACTCTATGGCTACACCTTC
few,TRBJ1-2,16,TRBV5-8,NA,CASGEYHPRKTYGYTF,TGTGCCAGCGGGGAATATCATCCACGAAAGACCTATGGCTACACCTTC
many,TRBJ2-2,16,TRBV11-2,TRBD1,CASSSLAGGITGELFF,TGTGCCAGCAGCTCCTTGGCAGGGGGTATCACCGGGGAGCTGTTTTTT
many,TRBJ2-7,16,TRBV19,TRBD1,CASSSQGQGARNEQYF,TGTGCCAGTAGTTCCCAGGGACAGGGTGCGCGAAACGAGCAGTACTTC
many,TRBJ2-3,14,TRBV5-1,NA,CASSLVDTTDTQYF,TGCGCCAGCAGCTTGGTAGACACCACAGATACGCAGTATTTT
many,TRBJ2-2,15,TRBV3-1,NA,CASSHFGLPTGELFF,TGTGCCAGCAGCCACTTTGGACTTCCGACCGGGGAGCTGTTTTTT
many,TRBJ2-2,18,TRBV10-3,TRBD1,CAISESDPRDRIAGELFF,TGTGCCATCAGTGAGTCGGATCCCCGGGACAGGATCGCCGGGGAGCTGTTTTTT
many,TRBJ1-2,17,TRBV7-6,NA,CASSSGLESRKTYGYTF,TGTGCCAGCAGCTCAGGCCTTGAATCTCGAAAGACCTATGGCTACACCTTC
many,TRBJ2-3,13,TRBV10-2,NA,CASSNVLDRRQYF,TGCGCCAGCAGCAACGTACTGGACAGAAGGCAGTATTTT
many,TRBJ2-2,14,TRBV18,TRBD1,CASSPGQGRGELFF,TGTGCCAGCTCACCGGGACAGGGGCGCGGGGAGCTGTTTTTT
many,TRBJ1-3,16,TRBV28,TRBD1,CASRMGGGDSGNTIYF,TGTGCCAGCAGAATGGGAGGGGGCGACTCTGGAAACACCATATATTTT
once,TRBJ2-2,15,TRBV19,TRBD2,CAGTELAGGTGELFF,TGTGCCGGCACCGAACTAGCGGGAGGCACCGGGGAGCTGTTTTTT
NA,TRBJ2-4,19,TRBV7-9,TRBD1,CASSLVTTRDRLAKNIQYF,TGTGCCAGCAGCTTAGTCACAACCCGGGACAGGCTAGCCAAAAACATTCAGTACTTC
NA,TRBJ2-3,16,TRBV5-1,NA,CASSAYRMGVSGTQYF,TGCGCCAGCAGCGCCTACCGAATGGGGGTTTCAGGTACGCAGTATTTT
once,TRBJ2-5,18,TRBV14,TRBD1,CASGQGQGAAPSRETQYF,TGTGCCAGCGGCCAAGGCCAGGGGGCGGCCCCATCCAGGGAGACCCAGTACTTC
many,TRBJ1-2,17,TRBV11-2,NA,CASSLLTTSRKTYGYTF,TGTGCCAGCAGCCTCTTGACAACAAGCAGAAAGACCTATGGCTACACCTTC
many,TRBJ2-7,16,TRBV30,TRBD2,CACNSGVAGGLWEQYF,TGTGCCTGCAATAGTGGAGTAGCGGGAGGGTTGTGGGAGCAGTACTTC
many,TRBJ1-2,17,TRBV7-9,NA,CASSGTGYHGKTYGYTF,TGTGCCAGCAGCGGTACTGGATACCATGGAAAGACCTATGGCTACACCTTC
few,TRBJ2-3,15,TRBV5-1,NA,CASRQEGLLTDTQYF,TGCGCCAGCAGACAGGAGGGACTCCTCACAGATACGCAGTATTTT
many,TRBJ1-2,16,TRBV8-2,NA,CGSEIFDSRKTYGYTF,TGTGGCAGTGAGATATTTGATAGCCGAAAGACCTATGGCTACACCTTC
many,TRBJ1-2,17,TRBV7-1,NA,CASSLQDHEGKTYGYTF,TGTGCCAGCAGCCTACAGGATCACGAGGGAAAGACCTATGGCTACACCTTC
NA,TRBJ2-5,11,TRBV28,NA,CASSYSETQYF,TGTGCCAGCAGTTACAGTGAGACCCAGTACTTC